Sequencing of this T cell receptor beta chain was carried out in a study of technical replicates of blood from a handful of donors. The method was immunoSEQ multiplex PCR; TCRdb's version includes in-frame clones alone and lacks a portion of them. The sample contains 75,000 to 95,000 clones, about 89% of which appear only once. CDR1 and CDR2 (germline): SGHTS, YDEGEE. V shed 8 bases and J shed 2 bases, with 20 bases lying between them. The CDR3 sequence is 16 residues long. Sequencing was carried out using T cells isolated from PBMCs. The chain couples TRBV5-8 to TRBJ1-5, with D possibly TRBD1 on 5 matching bases. The source of this sequence is a human donor in good health. As DNA, the CDR3 is TGTGCCAGTTTGGGGGGGAACGGGTTCGGCAATCAGCCCCAGCATTTT. Amino acids: CASLGGNGFGNQPQHF.